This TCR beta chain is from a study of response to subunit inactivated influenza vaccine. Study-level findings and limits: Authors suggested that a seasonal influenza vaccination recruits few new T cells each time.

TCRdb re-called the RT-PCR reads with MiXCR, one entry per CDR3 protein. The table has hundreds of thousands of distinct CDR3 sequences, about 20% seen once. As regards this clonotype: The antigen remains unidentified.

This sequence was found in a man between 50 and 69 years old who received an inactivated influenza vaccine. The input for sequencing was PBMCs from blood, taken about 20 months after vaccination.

The CDR3 reads CASSWDRVYEQYF. The CDR3 DNA is TGTGCCAGCAGTTGGGACAGGGTCTACGAGCAGTACTTC. The chain joins TRBV28 to TRBJ2-7, with 9 bases that match TRBD1. CDR3 length: 13 amino acids. With V trimmed by 4 bases and J by 3 bases, 1 base remained unmatched. The V gene's germline CDR1 is MDHEN and CDR2 SYDVKM.